This TCR beta chain is from a study of blood T cell repertoires in COVID-19. On the study more broadly: Acute and convalescent COVID-19 specimens originated in the United States, Italy and Spain.

The CDR3 spans 16 residues. Germline lookup yields CDR1 MNHEY and CDR2 SVGAGI. V lost 2 bases to trimming and J lost 0 bases, with 13 bases between them. Some clones are missing from TCRdb's copy, which holds only in-frame ones; the method was immunoSEQ multiplex PCR. The table lists 40,000 to 50,000 clones, 75% to 80% of them singletons. The chain has TRBV6-5 and TRBJ1-1, with no clear D. The sequence was obtained from a man in his 70s with active or convalescent COVID-19. Sequencing was performed on peripheral blood. The CDR3 bases are TGTGCCAGCAGTTACAGAGGAGGAGTTGTGAACACTGAAGCTTTCTTT. Translating it yields CASSYRGGVVNTEAFF.